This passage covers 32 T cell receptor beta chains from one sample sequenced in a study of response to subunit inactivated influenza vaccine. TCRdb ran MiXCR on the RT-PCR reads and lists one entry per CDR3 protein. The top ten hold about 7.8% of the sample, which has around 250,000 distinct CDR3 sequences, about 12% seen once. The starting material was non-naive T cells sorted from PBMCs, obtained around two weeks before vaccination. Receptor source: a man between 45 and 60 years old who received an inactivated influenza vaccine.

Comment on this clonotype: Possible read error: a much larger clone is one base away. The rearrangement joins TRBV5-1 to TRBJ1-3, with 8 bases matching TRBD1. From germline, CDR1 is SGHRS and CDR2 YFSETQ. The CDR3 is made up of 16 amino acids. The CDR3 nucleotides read TGCACCAGCAGATCCGGGACAGGCTCCTCTGGAAACACCATATATTTT. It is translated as CTSRSGTGSSGNTIYF. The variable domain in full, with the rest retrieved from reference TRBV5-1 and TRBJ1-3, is KAGVTQTPRYLIKTRGQQVTLSCSPISGHRSVSWYQQTPGQGLQFLFEYFSETQRNKGNFPGRFSGRQFSNSRSEMNVSTLELGDSALYLCTSRSGTGSSGNTIYFGEGSWLTVV.

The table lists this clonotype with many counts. CDR3 coding DNA: TGTGCCAGCAGTTTCCACAGGGTGGGGGAAAAACTGTTTTTT. Translating it yields CASSFHRVGEKLFF. The chain is built from TRBV28 and TRBJ1-4; TRBD1 is a possible D gene (6 bases). V was clipped by 3 bases and J by 8 bases, with 13 bases between them. CDR1 MDHEN and CDR2 SYDVKM come from the germline V gene. CDR3 length: 14 amino acids.

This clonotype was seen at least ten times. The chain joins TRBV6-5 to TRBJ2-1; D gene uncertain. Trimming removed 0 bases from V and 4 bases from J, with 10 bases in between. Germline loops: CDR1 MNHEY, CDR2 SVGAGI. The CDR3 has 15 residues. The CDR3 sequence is CASSYSTVEYNEQFF. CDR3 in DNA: TGTGCCAGCAGTTACTCGACGGTAGAATACAATGAGCAGTTCTTC.

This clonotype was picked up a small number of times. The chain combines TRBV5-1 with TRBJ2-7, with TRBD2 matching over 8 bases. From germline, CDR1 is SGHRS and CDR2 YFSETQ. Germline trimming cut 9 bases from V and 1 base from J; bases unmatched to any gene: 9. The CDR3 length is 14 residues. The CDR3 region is CATREGVASYEQYF. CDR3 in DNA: TGCGCCACCCGGGAGGGGGTAGCATCCTACGAGCAGTACTTC.

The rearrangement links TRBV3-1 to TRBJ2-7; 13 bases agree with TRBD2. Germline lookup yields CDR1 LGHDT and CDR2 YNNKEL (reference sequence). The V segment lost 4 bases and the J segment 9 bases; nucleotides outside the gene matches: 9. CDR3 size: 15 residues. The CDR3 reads CASSLTGTSGIRQYF. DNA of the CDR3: TGTGCCAGCAGCCTGACCGGGACTAGCGGGATTAGGCAGTACTTC.

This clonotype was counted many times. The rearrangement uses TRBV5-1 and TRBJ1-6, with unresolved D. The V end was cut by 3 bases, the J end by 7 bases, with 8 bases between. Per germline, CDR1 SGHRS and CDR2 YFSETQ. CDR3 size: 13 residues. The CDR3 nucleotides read TGCGCCAGCAGCTCTTCGGAAAATTCACCCCTCCACTTT. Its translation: CASSSSENSPLHF.

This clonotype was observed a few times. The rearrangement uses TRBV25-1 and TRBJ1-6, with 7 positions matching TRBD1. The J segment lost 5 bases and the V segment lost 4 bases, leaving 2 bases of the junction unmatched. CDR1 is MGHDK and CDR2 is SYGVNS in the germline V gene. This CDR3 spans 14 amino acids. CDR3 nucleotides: TGTGCCAGCAGTGCCGGGACAGATAATTCACCCCTCCACTTT. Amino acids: CASSAGTDNSPLHF.

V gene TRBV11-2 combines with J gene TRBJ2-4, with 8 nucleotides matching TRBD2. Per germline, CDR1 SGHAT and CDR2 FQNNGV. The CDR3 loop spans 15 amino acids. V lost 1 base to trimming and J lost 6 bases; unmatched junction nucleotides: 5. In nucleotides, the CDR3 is TGTGCCAGCAGCTTAGGGGGGACTAGGGGAAACATTCAGTACTTC. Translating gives CASSLGGTRGNIQYF.

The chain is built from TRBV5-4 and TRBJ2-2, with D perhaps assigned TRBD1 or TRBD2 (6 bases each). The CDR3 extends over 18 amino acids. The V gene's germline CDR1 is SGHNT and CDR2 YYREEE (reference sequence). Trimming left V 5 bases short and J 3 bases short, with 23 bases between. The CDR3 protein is CASRLISGAHRDTGELFF. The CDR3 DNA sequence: TGTGCCAGCAGGCTGATCTCGGGGGCCCATAGGGACACCGGGGAGCTGTTTTTT.

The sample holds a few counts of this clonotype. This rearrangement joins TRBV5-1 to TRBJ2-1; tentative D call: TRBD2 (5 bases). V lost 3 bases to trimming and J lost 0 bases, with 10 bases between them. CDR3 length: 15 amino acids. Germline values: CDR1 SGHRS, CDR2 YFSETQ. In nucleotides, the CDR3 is TGCGCCAGCAGCTACGAGGGAGTCTCCTACAATGAGCAGTTCTTC. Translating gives CASSYEGVSYNEQFF.

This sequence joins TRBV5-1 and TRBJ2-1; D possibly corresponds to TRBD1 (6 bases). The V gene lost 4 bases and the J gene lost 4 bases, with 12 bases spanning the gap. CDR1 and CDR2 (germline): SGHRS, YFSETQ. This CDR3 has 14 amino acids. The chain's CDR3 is CASSTVGQYNEQFF. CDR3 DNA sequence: TGCGCCAGCAGCACTGTTGGACAGTACAATGAGCAGTTCTTC.

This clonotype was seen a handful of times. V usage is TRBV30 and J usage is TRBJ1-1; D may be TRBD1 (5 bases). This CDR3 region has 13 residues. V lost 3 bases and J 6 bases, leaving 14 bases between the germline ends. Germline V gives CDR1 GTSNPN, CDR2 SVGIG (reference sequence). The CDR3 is CAWRWWGGAEAFF. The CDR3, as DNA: TGTGCCTGGAGATGGTGGGGAGGGGCTGAAGCTTTCTTT.

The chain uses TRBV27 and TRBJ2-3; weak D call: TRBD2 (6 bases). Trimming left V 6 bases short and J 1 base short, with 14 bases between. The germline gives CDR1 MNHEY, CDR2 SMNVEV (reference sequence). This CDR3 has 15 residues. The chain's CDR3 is CASSPGGSGTDTQYF. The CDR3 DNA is TGTGCCAGCAGCCCTGGGGGGTCAGGCACAGATACGCAGTATTTT.

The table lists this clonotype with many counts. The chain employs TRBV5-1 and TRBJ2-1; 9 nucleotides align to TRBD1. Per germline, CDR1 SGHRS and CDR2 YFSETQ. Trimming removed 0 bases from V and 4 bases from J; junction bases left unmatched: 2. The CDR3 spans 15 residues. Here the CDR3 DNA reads TGCGCCAGCAGCTTGGAGACAGGGGGTTACAATGAGCAGTTCTTC. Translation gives CASSLETGGYNEQFF.

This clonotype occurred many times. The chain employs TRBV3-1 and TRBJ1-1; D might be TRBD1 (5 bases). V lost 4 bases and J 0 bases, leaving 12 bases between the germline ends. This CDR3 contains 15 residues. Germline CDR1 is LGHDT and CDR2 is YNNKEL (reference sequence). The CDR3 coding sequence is TGTGCCAGCAGCCCACCGGGGCACTTGAACACTGAAGCTTTCTTT. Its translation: CASSPPGHLNTEAFF. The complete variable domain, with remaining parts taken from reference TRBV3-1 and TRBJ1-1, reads DTAVSQTPKYLVTQMGNDKSIKCEQNLGHDTMYWYKQDSKKFLKIMFSYNNKELIINETVPNRFSPKSPDKAHLNLHINSLELGDSAVYFCASSPPGHLNTEAFFGQGTRLTVV.

CDR3 sequence (DNA): TGTGCCAGCAGTCGGACAGGAGGGGGCTATGGGGGCTACACCTTC. Residues: CASSRTGGGYGGYTF. The chain uses TRBV28 and TRBJ1-2; 7 bases match TRBD1. Germline V gene data show CDR1 as MDHEN and CDR2 as SYDVKM. Trimming cost V 5 bases and J 8 bases; bases outside gene matches: 14. The length of the CDR3 is 15 residues.

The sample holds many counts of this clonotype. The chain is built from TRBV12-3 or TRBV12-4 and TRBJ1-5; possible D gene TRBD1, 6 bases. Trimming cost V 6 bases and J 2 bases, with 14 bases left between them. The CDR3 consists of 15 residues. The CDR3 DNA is TGTGCCAGCAGCCCTCGGGGGGCAGGCAATCAGCCCCAGCATTTT. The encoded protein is CASSPRGAGNQPQHF.

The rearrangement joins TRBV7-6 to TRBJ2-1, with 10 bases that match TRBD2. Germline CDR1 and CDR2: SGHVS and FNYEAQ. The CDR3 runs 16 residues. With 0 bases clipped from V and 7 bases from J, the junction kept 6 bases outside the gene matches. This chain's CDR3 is CASSLASLAGVNEQFF. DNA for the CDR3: TGTGCCAGCAGCTTAGCTTCCCTAGCGGGAGTTAATGAGCAGTTCTTC.

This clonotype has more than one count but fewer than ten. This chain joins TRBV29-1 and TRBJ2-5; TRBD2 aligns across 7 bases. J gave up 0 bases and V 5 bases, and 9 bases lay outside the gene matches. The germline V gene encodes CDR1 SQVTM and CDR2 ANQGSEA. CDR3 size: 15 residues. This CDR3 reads CSVQYRGGYQETQYF. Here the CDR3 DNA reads TGCAGCGTTCAGTATCGGGGAGGGTACCAAGAGACCCAGTACTTC.

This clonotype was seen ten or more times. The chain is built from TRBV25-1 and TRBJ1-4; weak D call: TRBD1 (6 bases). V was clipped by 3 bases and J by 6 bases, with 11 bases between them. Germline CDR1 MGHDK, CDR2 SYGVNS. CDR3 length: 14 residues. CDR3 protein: CASSDGGGDEKLFF. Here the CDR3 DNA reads TGTGCCAGCAGTGATGGTGGGGGCGATGAAAAACTGTTTTTT.

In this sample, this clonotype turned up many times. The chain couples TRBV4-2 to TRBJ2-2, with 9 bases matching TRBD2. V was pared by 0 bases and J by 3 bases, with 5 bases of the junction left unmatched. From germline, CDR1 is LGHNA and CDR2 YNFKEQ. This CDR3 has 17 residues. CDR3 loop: CASSQDRLAEYTGELFF. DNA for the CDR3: TGTGCCAGCAGCCAAGATCGACTAGCGGAATACACCGGGGAGCTGTTTTTT.

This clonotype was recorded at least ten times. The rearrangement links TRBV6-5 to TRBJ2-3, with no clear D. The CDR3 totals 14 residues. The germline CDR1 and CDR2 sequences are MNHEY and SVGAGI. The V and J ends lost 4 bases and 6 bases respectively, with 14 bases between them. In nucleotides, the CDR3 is TGTGCCAGCAGTTCGCCCGGGCCGAGGGATACGCAGTATTTT. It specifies CASSSPGPRDTQYF.

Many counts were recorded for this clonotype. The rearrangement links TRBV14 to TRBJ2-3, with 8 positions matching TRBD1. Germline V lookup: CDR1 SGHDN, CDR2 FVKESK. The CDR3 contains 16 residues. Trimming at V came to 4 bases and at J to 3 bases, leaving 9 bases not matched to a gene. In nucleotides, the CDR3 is TGTGCCAGCAGCCGCGCCGGACAGGGTCTGACAGATACGCAGTATTTT. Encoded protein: CASSRAGQGLTDTQYF.

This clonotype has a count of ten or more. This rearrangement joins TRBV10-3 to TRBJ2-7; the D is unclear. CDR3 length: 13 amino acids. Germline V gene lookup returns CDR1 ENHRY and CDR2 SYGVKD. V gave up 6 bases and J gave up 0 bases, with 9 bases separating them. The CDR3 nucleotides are TGTGCCATCAGGGGCGGTGACTCCTACGAGCAGTACTTC. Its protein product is CAIRGGDSYEQYF.

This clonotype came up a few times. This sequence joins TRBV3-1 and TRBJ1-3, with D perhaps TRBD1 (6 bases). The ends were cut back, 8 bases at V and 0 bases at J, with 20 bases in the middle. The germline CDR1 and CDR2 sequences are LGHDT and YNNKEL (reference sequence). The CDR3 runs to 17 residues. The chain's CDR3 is CASGGGPQGISGNTIYF. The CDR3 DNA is TGTGCCAGCGGCGGAGGGCCTCAGGGGATCTCTGGAAACACCATATATTTT.

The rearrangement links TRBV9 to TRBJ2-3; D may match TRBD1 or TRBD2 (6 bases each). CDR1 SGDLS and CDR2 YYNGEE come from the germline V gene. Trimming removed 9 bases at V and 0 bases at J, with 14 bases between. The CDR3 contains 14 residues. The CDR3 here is CATGGGSSTDTQYF. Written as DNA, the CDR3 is TGTGCCACCGGAGGGGGGTCTAGCACAGATACGCAGTATTTT.

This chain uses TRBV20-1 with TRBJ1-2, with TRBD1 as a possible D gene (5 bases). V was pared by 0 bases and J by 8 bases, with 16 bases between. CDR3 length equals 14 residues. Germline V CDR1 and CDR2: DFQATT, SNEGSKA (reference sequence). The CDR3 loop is CSARDRGDGGGYTF. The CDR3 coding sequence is TGCAGTGCTAGAGATCGAGGGGATGGTGGGGGCTACACCTTC.

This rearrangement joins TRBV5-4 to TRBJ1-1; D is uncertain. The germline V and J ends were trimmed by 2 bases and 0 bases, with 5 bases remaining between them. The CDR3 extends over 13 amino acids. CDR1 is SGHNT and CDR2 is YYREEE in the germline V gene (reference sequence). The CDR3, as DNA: TGTGCCAGCAGCTTAGTGATGAACACTGAAGCTTTCTTT. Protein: CASSLVMNTEAFF.

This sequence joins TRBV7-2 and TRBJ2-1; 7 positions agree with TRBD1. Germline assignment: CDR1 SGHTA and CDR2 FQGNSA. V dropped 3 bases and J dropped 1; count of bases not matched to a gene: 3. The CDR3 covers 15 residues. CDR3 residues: CASSFEQGSYNEQFF. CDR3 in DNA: TGTGCCAGCAGCTTTGAACAGGGGTCCTACAATGAGCAGTTCTTC.

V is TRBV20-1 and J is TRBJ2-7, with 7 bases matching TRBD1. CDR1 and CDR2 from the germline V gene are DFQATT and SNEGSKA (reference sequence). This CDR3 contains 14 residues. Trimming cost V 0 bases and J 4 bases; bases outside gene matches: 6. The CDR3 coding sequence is TGCAGTGCTAGAGACCTGACAGGGTCATACGAGCAGTACTTC. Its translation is CSARDLTGSYEQYF.

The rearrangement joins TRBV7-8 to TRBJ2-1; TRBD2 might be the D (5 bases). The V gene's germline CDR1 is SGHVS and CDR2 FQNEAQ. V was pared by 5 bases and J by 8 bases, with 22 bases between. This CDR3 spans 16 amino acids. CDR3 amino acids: CASSLTEPGLGDEQFF. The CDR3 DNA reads TGTGCCAGCAGCCTAACAGAACCCGGGCTCGGGGATGAGCAGTTCTTC.

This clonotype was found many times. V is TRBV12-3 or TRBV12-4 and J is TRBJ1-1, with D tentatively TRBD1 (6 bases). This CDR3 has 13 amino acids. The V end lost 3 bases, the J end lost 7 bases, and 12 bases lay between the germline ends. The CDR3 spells CASSFLEQGEAFF. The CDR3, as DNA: TGTGCCAGCAGTTTCCTTGAACAGGGTGAAGCTTTCTTT.